A selection of T cell receptor beta chains follows, all from one sample in a study of T cells in localized non-small cell lung cancer. Clones were read by immunoSEQ multiplex PCR, and TCRdb kept only the in-frame ones, dropping some. The table shows some 30,000 clones, with more than 75% occurring only once. The source material was peripheral blood, sampled before any cancer treatment. The receptor set was obtained from a male donor at least 60 years old with stage III lung adenocarcinoma. CDR3s include the opening cysteine and the closing phenylalanine or tryptophan. Fields, in order: V gene, clone size, D gene, J gene, CDR3 DNA, CDR3 protein. The D gene is left open where the match is weak. Clone size is given for some rows only: seen once, a few or many times, or a class if the clone is expanded.

V: TRBV2
size: NA
D: NA
J: TRBJ2-7
DNA: TGTGCCGAAGGTGGGGGCTACGAGCAGTACTTC
CDR3: CAEGGGYEQYF

V: TRBV10-3
size: NA
D: TRBD1
J: TRBJ2-2
DNA: TGTGCCATCAACAAACAGGGGACCGGGGAGCTGTTTTTT
CDR3: CAINKQGTGELFF

V: TRBV7-3
size: NA
D: NA
J: TRBJ1-2
DNA: TGTGCCAGCAGCCCGAACAGGGAAGGGTATGGCTACACCTTC
CDR3: CASSPNREGYGYTF

V: TRBV11-2
size: NA
D: NA
J: TRBJ2-3
DNA: TGTGCCAGCAGCTCAAGGGGAAACACAGATACGCAGTATTTT
CDR3: CASSSRGNTDTQYF

V: TRBV7-9
size: few
D: NA
J: TRBJ2-1
DNA: TGTGCCAGCAGCGACCGCGGACACATAGACAATGAGCAGTTCTTC
CDR3: CASSDRGHIDNEQFF

V: TRBV9
size: NA
D: TRBD1
J: TRBJ1-6
DNA: TGTGCCAGCAGCCAACAGGGGACTGATGGGTCACCCCTCCACTTT
CDR3: CASSQQGTDGSPLHF

V: TRBV25-1
size: NA
D: TRBD2
J: TRBJ2-7
DNA: TGTGCCAGCAGTGATCATAGGGAGGGGTCTTACGAGCAGTACTTC
CDR3: CASSDHREGSYEQYF

V: TRBV18
size: NA
D: NA
J: TRBJ2-5
DNA: TGTGCCAGCTCACCAGACACAGTGTCGACCAAGAGATTCGGCCAAGAGACCCAGTACTTC
CDR3: CASSPDTVSTKRFGQETQYF

V: TRBV5-1
size: NA
D: NA
J: TRBJ2-3
DNA: TGCGCCAGCAGATTGGGGGTTGTTTCTACGGGAGTGCCAGATACGCAGTATTTT
CDR3: CASRLGVVSTGVPDTQYF

V: TRBV6-6
size: NA
D: TRBD1
J: TRBJ1-5
DNA: TGTGCCAGCAAAAGGCAGGGACAGGGGGACCAGCCCCAGCATTTT
CDR3: CASKRQGQGDQPQHF

V: TRBV28
size: NA
D: NA
J: TRBJ1-2
DNA: TGTGCCAGCAGGCGACCCCCCAGATACTACACCTTC
CDR3: CASRRPPRYYTF

V: TRBV19
size: NA
D: NA
J: TRBJ1-4
DNA: TGTGCCAGTAGTCGTTACCTCAGGGCAACTAATGAAAAACTGTTTTTT
CDR3: CASSRYLRATNEKLFF

V: TRBV2
size: few
D: NA
J: TRBJ1-6
DNA: TGTGCCAGCAGTTTGGGTCGTCCGGGGTCCCTCCACTTT
CDR3: CASSLGRPGSLHF

V: TRBV5-1
size: NA
D: NA
J: TRBJ1-5
DNA: TGCGCCAGCAGCTTGGGTGGGGGCAATCAGCCCCAGCATTTT
CDR3: CASSLGGGNQPQHF

V: TRBV11-2
size: NA
D: NA
J: TRBJ2-2
DNA: TGTGCCAGCAGCTTAGATTTGGGTACCGGGGAGCTGTTTTTT
CDR3: CASSLDLGTGELFF

V: TRBV15
size: NA
D: NA
J: TRBJ1-6
DNA: TGTGCCACCAGCACATCCCCAGCTGCTAGGACCCTCCACTTT
CDR3: CATSTSPAARTLHF

V: TRBV5-4
size: NA
D: TRBD2
J: TRBJ2-3
DNA: TGTGCCAGCAGCCTCAAAAGCGGGGGGTTTATCACAGATACGCAGTATTTT
CDR3: CASSLKSGGFITDTQYF

V: TRBV7-9
size: NA
D: TRBD2
J: TRBJ2-7
DNA: TGTGCCAGCAGACCCAGCGGGGGGGCCTACGAGCAGTACTTC
CDR3: CASRPSGGAYEQYF

V: TRBV10-3
size: NA
D: TRBD1
J: TRBJ2-3
DNA: TGTGCCATCGGGGACAGAACCACAGATACGCAGTATTTT
CDR3: CAIGDRTTDTQYF

V: TRBV10-1
size: NA
D: TRBD2
J: TRBJ2-5
DNA: TGCGCCAGCAGTGAGTTGGGACTAGCGAGAGAGACCCAGTACTTC
CDR3: CASSELGLARETQYF

V: TRBV5-1
size: NA
D: NA
J: TRBJ1-2
DNA: TGCGCCAGCAGCCAGGACGGGAGGCTACTTGGCTACACCTTC
CDR3: CASSQDGRLLGYTF

V: TRBV11-2
size: few
D: TRBD2
J: TRBJ2-7
DNA: TGTGCCAGCAGCTCAAGCGGGGGGGCACGAGGAGAGCAGTACTTC
CDR3: CASSSSGGARGEQYF

V: TRBV28
size: NA
D: TRBD1
J: TRBJ1-2
DNA: TGTGCCAGCAGTCCACAGACAGGGCAAGGCTACACCTTC
CDR3: CASSPQTGQGYTF

V: TRBV28
size: NA
D: NA
J: TRBJ1-5
DNA: TGTGCCAGCAGTCCCGCGAGATGGAGGCTTGGAAATCAGCCCCAGCATTTT
CDR3: CASSPARWRLGNQPQHF

V: TRBV7-2
size: once
D: TRBD2
J: TRBJ2-1
DNA: TGTGCCAGCAGCTTAGGGCTAGCGGGATACAATGAGCAGTTCTTC
CDR3: CASSLGLAGYNEQFF

V: TRBV28
size: NA
D: NA
J: TRBJ1-2
DNA: TGTGCCAGCAGTTTGGGGGGGGACGGGAGCTACACCTTC
CDR3: CASSLGGDGSYTF

V: TRBV9
size: NA
D: NA
J: TRBJ1-1
DNA: TGTGCCAGCAGCGTAGCACCGAACACTGAAGCTTTCTTT
CDR3: CASSVAPNTEAFF

V: TRBV2
size: NA
D: TRBD1
J: TRBJ1-2
DNA: TGTGCCAGCAGTCTCAAAAGACAGGGAGCAAACTATGGCTACACCTTC
CDR3: CASSLKRQGANYGYTF

V: TRBV6-5
size: NA
D: TRBD1
J: TRBJ1-1
DNA: TGTGCCAGCAGAGGACAGGGTTACACTGAAGCTTTCTTT
CDR3: CASRGQGYTEAFF

V: TRBV5-1
size: few
D: TRBD2
J: TRBJ2-1
DNA: TGCGCCAGCAGCTTTATTAGCGGGAGCGACAATGAGCAGTTCTTC
CDR3: CASSFISGSDNEQFF

V: TRBV7-6
size: NA
D: NA
J: TRBJ2-2
DNA: TGTGCCAGCAGCTTAGCGACCCTCACCGGGGAGCTGTTTTTT
CDR3: CASSLATLTGELFF

V: TRBV7-8
size: NA
D: NA
J: TRBJ2-2
DNA: TGTGCCAGCAGTTACAGACAGATTACGAACACCGGGGAGCTGTTTTTT
CDR3: CASSYRQITNTGELFF